The present entry profiles one TCR beta chain with its context. The antigen is unknown. These data belong to a study of cytomegalovirus exposure and HLA in healthy donors. Looking at the study overall: The Caucasian-associated ancestry cluster contained about four fifths of the 300 to 400 genotyped donors. Study conclusions and caveats: Per a later analysis, HLA-associated TCR beta chains showed more clonal expansion than other, equally common TCR beta chains.

Primers included in the PCR were 60 Vbeta and 13 Jbeta primers. The method was immunoSEQ multiplex PCR; TCRdb's version includes in-frame clones alone and lacks a portion of them. This table has fewer than 200,000 clones, roughly 9.4% appearing once. This CDR3 is built from 16 residues. With 1 base removed from V and 6 bases from J, the gap between germline ends came to 19 bases. Germline V gene sequence: CDR1 SGHTA, CDR2 FQGNSA. J is TRBJ2-7 and V is TRBV7-2; a weak D match, TRBD1 (5 bases). The sample was PBMCs. The receptor comes from a woman aged 25 to 39 in good health and CMV-seropositive. DNA of the CDR3: TGTGCCAGCAGCTTAGAGTACGGGCCCTCCAGGGTCGAGCAGTACTTC. Translating gives CASSLEYGPSRVEQYF.